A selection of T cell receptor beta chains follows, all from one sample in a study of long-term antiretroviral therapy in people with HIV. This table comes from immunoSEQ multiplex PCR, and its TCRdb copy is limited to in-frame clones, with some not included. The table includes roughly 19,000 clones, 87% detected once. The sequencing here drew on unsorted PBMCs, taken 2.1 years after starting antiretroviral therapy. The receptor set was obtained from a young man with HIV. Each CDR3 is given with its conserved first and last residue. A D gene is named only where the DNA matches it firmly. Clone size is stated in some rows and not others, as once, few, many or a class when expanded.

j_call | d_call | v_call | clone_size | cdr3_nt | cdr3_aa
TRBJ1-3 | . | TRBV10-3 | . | TGTGCCATCGGAAGTTCGGGAAACACCATATATTTT | CAIGSSGNTIYF
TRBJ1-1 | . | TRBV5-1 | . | TGCGCCAGCAGCCCCAATTTTGGGGAAACTGAAGCTTTCTTT | CASSPNFGETEAFF
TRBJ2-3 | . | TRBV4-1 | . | TGCGCCAGCAGCCAGAGGGCAGCGGGCGTAATGGGGTCGGATTTT | CASSQRAAGVMGSDF
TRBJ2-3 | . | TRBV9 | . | TGTGCCAGCAGCTTCATGCCTGGAGATACGCAGTATTTT | CASSFMPGDTQYF
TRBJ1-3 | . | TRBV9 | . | TGTGCCAGCAGCGTAGTTGACGACTATCCGCGCGGAAACACCATATATTTT | CASSVVDDYPRGNTIYF
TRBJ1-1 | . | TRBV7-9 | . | TGTGCCAGCAGCCCGACGGACGGGTTTGAAGCTTTCTTT | CASSPTDGFEAFF
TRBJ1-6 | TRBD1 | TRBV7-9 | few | TGTGCCAGCAGCTCTTCCGGGACAGTGGGGGCCTCACCCCTCCACTTT | CASSSSGTVGASPLHF
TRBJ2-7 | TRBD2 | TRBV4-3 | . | TGCGCCAGCAGCCAAGATCTAGCGGGAATCTACGAGCAGTACTTC | CASSQDLAGIYEQYF
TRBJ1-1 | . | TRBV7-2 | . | TGTGCCAGCAGCTCCCTGAGATCGTACACTGAAGCTTTCTTT | CASSSLRSYTEAFF
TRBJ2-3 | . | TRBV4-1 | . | TGCGCCAGCAGCCAGGAGGGAAATCCCGATACAGCAGATACGCAGTATTTT | CASSQEGNPDTADTQYF
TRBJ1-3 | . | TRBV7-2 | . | TGTGCCAGCAGCTTATCCCCAGGGGAAAGAGGAAACACCATATATTTT | CASSLSPGERGNTIYF
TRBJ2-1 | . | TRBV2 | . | TGTGCCAGCAACTCTTCCCCTTCACTAAGGGTAGGTGAGCAGTTCTTC | CASNSSPSLRVGEQFF
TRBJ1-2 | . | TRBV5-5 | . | TGTGCCAGCAACGCGGGGCTACACTATGGCTACACCTTC | CASNAGLHYGYTF
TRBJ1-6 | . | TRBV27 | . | TGTGCCAGCACCTCAGGTGATTCACCCCTCCACTTT | CASTSGDSPLHF
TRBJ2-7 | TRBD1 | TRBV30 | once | TGTGCCTGGAGTGTTGGGACAGGGCAATACGAGCAGTACTTC | CAWSVGTGQYEQYF
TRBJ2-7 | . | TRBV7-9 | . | TGTGCCAGCAGCTTGCCAGGGGTACCTACGAAGCAGTACTTC | CASSLPGVPTKQYF
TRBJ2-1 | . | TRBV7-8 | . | TGTGCCAGCAGCCCAAGGCGACAAATCTACAATGAGCAGTTCTTC | CASSPRRQIYNEQFF
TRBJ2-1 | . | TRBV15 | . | TGTGCCACCGCCTCGGGGCGGTACAATGAGCAGTTCTTC | CATASGRYNEQFF
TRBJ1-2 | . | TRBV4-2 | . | TGTGCCAGCAGCCGCGTTCCAGGGGATTCCTATGGCTACACCTTC | CASSRVPGDSYGYTF
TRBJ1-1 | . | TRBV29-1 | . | TGCAGCGTTGAAAAAAGGGTCGGGAACACTGAAGCTTTCTTT | CSVEKRVGNTEAFF
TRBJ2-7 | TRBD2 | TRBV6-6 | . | TGTGCCAGCAGTTACATCGCGGGAGACACCTACGAGCAGTACTTC | CASSYIAGDTYEQYF
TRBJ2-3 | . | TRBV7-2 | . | TGTGCCAGCAGCTTAGGGGGGACAGATACGCAGTATTTT | CASSLGGTDTQYF
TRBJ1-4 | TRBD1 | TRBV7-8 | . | TGTGCCAGCAGCCAGTGGACAGGACAAAATGAAAAACTGTTTTTT | CASSQWTGQNEKLFF
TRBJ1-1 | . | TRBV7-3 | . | TGTGCCAGCAGCTTAACTGGGCAGGGTAGAGTCACTGAAGCTTTCTTT | CASSLTGQGRVTEAFF
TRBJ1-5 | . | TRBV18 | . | TGTGCCAGCTCACCGACAGGCGGGACTGGTCAGCCCCAGCATTTT | CASSPTGGTGQPQHF
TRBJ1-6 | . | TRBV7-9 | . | TGTGCCAGCAGCTTAAGTCTTTATAATTCACCCCTCCACTTT | CASSLSLYNSPLHF
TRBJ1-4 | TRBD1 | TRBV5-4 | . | TGTGCCAGCAGCCTGGGACAGCCTAATGAAAAACTGTTTTTT | CASSLGQPNEKLFF
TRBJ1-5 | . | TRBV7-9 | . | TGTGCCAGCAGCTTAGTGGGATCGGGCGACAATCAGCCCCAGCATTTT | CASSLVGSGDNQPQHF
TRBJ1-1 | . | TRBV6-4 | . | TGTGCCAGCAGTTATGACAGAGACACTGAAGCTTTCTTT | CASSYDRDTEAFF
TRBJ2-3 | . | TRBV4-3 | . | TGCGCCAGCAGCCAAGATAGTCGGGCAGATACGCAGTATTTT | CASSQDSRADTQYF
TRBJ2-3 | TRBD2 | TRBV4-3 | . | TGCGCCAGCAGCCCTCGGGGGGGCCCTGGAGATACGCAGTATTTT | CASSPRGGPGDTQYF
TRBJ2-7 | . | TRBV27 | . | TGTGCCAGCATTTGGGAAGCCATCTACGAGCAGTACTTC | CASIWEAIYEQYF
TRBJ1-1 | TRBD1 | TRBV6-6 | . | TGTGCCAGCAGTTCCCCGACAGGGTGGACTGAAGCTTTCTTT | CASSSPTGWTEAFF
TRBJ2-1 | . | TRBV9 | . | TGTGCCAGCAGCGGATCAGGGGAGCAAGCTGAGCAGTTCTTC | CASSGSGEQAEQFF
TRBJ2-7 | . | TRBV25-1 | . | TGTGCCAGCAGTGAAAAGAACTACGAGCAGTACTTC | CASSEKNYEQYF
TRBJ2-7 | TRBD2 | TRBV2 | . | TGTGCCAGCAGGATGACTAGCGGGGACTCCTACGAGCAGTACTTC | CASRMTSGDSYEQYF
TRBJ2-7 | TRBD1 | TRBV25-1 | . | TGTGCCACCCCGGGACAGAGTTACGAGCAGTACTTC | CATPGQSYEQYF
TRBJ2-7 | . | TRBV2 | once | TGTGCCAGCAGTTTAGGGCAGGTGGACTACGAGCAGTACTTC | CASSLGQVDYEQYF
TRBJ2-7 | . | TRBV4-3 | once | TGCGCCAGCAGCCAAGAATCAAGGACAGCTTCCTACGAGCAGTACTTC | CASSQESRTASYEQYF
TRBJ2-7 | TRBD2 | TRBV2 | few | TGTGCCAGCAGGACCCTAGCGGGGCGCTACGAGCAGTACTTC | CASRTLAGRYEQYF
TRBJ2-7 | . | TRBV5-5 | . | TGTGCCAGCAGCTTGGAGGGGGAAGGGTACGAGCAGTACTTC | CASSLEGEGYEQYF
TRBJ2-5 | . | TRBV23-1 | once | TGCGCCAGCAGTGGGGAGACCCAGTACTTC | CASSGETQYF